This is a list of T cell receptor beta chains from one sample in a study of blood T cell repertoires in COVID-19. The method was immunoSEQ multiplex PCR; TCRdb's version includes in-frame clones alone and lacks a portion of them. The repertoire holds some 70,000 clones, with about 85% as singletons. Sequenced sample: peripheral blood. These receptors all stem from a man in his fifties or sixties with COVID-19, enrolled during active disease. The CDR3 runs from the conserved cysteine through the conserved F or W. D genes are given only for firm matches. For some rows the clone size is stated as once, few or many, or as a class when expanded; others skip it.

V gene,clone size,J gene,D gene,CDR3 DNA,CDR3 protein
TRBV20-1,-,TRBJ2-1,TRBD2,TGCAGTGCTAGTTCCCGGACTAGCGGGAGTCCCTACAATGAGCAGTTCTTC,CSASSRTSGSPYNEQFF
TRBV30,-,TRBJ1-3,-,TGTGCCTGCCTTGTCCGCGCCGCCGGAAACACCATATATTTT,CACLVRAAGNTIYF
TRBV13,-,TRBJ1-2,-,TGTGCCAGCACCCGGACTGGGGCTAACTATGGCTACACCTTC,CASTRTGANYGYTF
TRBV3-1/TRBV3-2,-,TRBJ2-1,TRBD2,TGTGCCAGCAGCCAAACTAGCGGGAGGGCCTACAATGAGCAGTTCTTC,CASSQTSGRAYNEQFF
TRBV6-6,-,TRBJ1-5,TRBD1,TGTGCCAGCAGTGGACAGGGAATTAGCAATCAGCCCCAGCATTTT,CASSGQGISNQPQHF
TRBV15,once,TRBJ2-2,-,TGTGCCACCAAGGCCGGCGGGGGCGAACTTCCTAACACCGGGGAGCTGTTTTTT,CATKAGGGELPNTGELFF
TRBV19,-,TRBJ1-1,-,TGTGCCAGTAGTATGTCGGGGAGCAGAGCTGAAGCTTTCTTT,CASSMSGSRAEAFF
TRBV29-1,few,TRBJ2-1,-,TGCAGCGTCAAAATCGGGGGCAATGAGCAGTTCTTC,CSVKIGGNEQFF
TRBV11-2,-,TRBJ2-3,TRBD2,TGTGCCAGCAGCCCCTGGACTAGCGGGACAGATACGCAGTATTTT,CASSPWTSGTDTQYF
TRBV11-2,-,TRBJ2-1,TRBD2,TGTGCCAGCAGCGAGCGCACGGGAGGGTGGTTCAATGAGCAGTTCTTC,CASSERTGGWFNEQFF
TRBV12-3/TRBV12-4,-,TRBJ1-1,-,TGTGCCAGCAGTTTTGGCGGGGTCGGTATAGCTTTCTTT,CASSFGGVGIAFF
TRBV2,few,TRBJ2-2,-,TGTGCCAGCTTGGAGGGGCTAAACACCGGGGAGCTGTTTTTT,CASLEGLNTGELFF
TRBV7-3,-,TRBJ2-5,TRBD2,TGTGCCAGCAGCTTAAGCGGGAGTCGCCAAGAGACCCAGTACTTC,CASSLSGSRQETQYF
TRBV19,-,TRBJ2-1,-,TGTGCCAGTAGCCCCGACAGGAACAATGAACAGTTCTTC,CASSPDRNNEQFF
TRBV2,-,TRBJ1-2,-,TGTGCCAGCAGCAAGACGACAGGTTTAAGGGGCTACACCTTC,CASSKTTGLRGYTF
TRBV29-1,-,TRBJ1-3,-,TGCAGCGTTGTGCCAGGGGTTGGTGGAAACACCATATATTTT,CSVVPGVGGNTIYF
TRBV5-1,-,TRBJ2-5,TRBD1,TGCGCCAGCAGCCAGGACAGGGTACCTGAGACCCAGTACTTC,CASSQDRVPETQYF
TRBV24-1,-,TRBJ2-1,TRBD2,TGTGCCACCAGTCCTCTCCCCCTAGCGGGAGTGTGGTACAATGAGCAGTTCTTC,CATSPLPLAGVWYNEQFF
TRBV7-9,-,TRBJ2-7,TRBD2,TGTGCCAGCAGCAATGGACTAGCGGGAGAAGACGAGCAGTACTTC,CASSNGLAGEDEQYF
TRBV27,-,TRBJ1-1,-,TGTGCCAGCAGTATCAGGTCGAGGGCTGAAGCTTTCTTT,CASSIRSRAEAFF
TRBV3-1/TRBV3-2,-,TRBJ2-7,-,TGTGCCAGCAGCCAAGATCCCCGGGACTCGGAAAACATACGACCCTACGAGCAGTACTTC,CASSQDPRDSENIRPYEQYF
TRBV14,-,TRBJ2-5,-,TGTGCCAGCAGCCCTTCAGGGCTGTGGGAGACCCAGTACTTC,CASSPSGLWETQYF
TRBV10-3,once,TRBJ2-7,TRBD2,TGTGCCATCAGTGATCGACTAGCGGGAGAGTCTAGCGAGCAGTACTTC,CAISDRLAGESSEQYF
TRBV15,-,TRBJ2-3,TRBD1,TGTGCCACCAGCAGAGATCAGGGGGCCAGCACAGATACGCAGTATTTT,CATSRDQGASTDTQYF
TRBV12-3/TRBV12-4,-,TRBJ1-4,TRBD1,TGTGCCAGCAGTAACAGGGGTGAAAAACTGTTTTTT,CASSNRGEKLFF
TRBV18,-,TRBJ1-4,-,TGTGCCAGCTCGCCGGTAGAAACTAATGAAAAACTGTTTTTT,CASSPVETNEKLFF
TRBV6-5,-,TRBJ1-5,-,TGTGCCAGCAGAACGGGACTGCGGGAGCCCCAGCATTTT,CASRTGLREPQHF
TRBV15,-,TRBJ1-3,-,TGTGCCACCAGCAGAGTGGGGGCGGCTGGAAACACCATATATTTT,CATSRVGAAGNTIYF
TRBV19,-,TRBJ2-1,TRBD2,TGTGCCAGTGCTGGGACTAGCGGGAGTAATGAGCAGTTCTTC,CASAGTSGSNEQFF
TRBV2,-,TRBJ2-7,TRBD2,TGTGCCAGCGGGGAGACTAGCGGGCTCTACGAGCAGTACTTC,CASGETSGLYEQYF
TRBV7-6,-,TRBJ2-2,-,TGTGCCAGCAGCTTAGTCTCACCCGCCGGACAGGGAGGGCCCGGGGAGCTGTTTTTT,CASSLVSPAGQGGPGELFF
TRBV3-1/TRBV3-2,-,TRBJ2-5,TRBD2,TGTGCCAGCAGCCAAGTTAGCGGGGGCGGGGAGACCCAGTACTTC,CASSQVSGGGETQYF
TRBV6-5,-,TRBJ1-3,-,TGTGCCAGCAGTAAGGGAGGGGGGTCTGGAAACACCATATATTTT,CASSKGGGSGNTIYF
TRBV13,-,TRBJ1-4,TRBD1,TGTGCCAGCAGCTTAGCAGGGGGCTATGGGACTAATGAAAAACTGTTTTTT,CASSLAGGYGTNEKLFF
TRBV25-1,-,TRBJ1-5,TRBD1,TGTGCCAGCAGTGATTACAGGGGGGGCAATCAGCCCCAGCATTTT,CASSDYRGGNQPQHF
TRBV3-1/TRBV3-2,-,TRBJ1-2,TRBD1,TGTGCCAGCAGCCATCGGACAGGGGACGGCTACACCTTC,CASSHRTGDGYTF
TRBV7-2,-,TRBJ2-1,-,TGTGCCAGCAGCCCCCCGGGTACCTACAATGAGCAGTTCTTC,CASSPPGTYNEQFF
TRBV4-1,-,TRBJ1-5,-,TGCGCCAGCAGCCAAGAGGTCAGCGGCAATCAGCCCCAGCATTTT,CASSQEVSGNQPQHF
TRBV29-1,-,TRBJ2-7,TRBD1,TGCAGCGTTCGGCCCGGGGGACAGGGGTCCTACGAGCAGTACTTC,CSVRPGGQGSYEQYF
TRBV28,-,TRBJ2-7,TRBD2,TGTGCCAGCAGTTTGATAGCGGGAGCTGCCTCGTCCTACGAGCAGTACTTC,CASSLIAGAASSYEQYF
TRBV3-1/TRBV3-2,-,TRBJ1-2,TRBD1,TGTGCCAGCAGCCAAGGACAGGGGGGTTATGGCTACACCTTC,CASSQGQGGYGYTF
TRBV19,few,TRBJ2-1,-,TGTGCCAGTAGTATTCCACCGGGGAACAATGAGCAGTTCTTC,CASSIPPGNNEQFF
TRBV9,-,TRBJ2-3,TRBD2,TGTGCCAGCAGCTCGGGACTATTTAGCACAGATACGCAGTATTTT,CASSSGLFSTDTQYF
TRBV29-1,-,TRBJ2-3,TRBD1,TGCAGCGTTAGGACAGGGAGGCTAGATACGCAGTATTTT,CSVRTGRLDTQYF
TRBV6-1,-,TRBJ1-6,-,TGTGCCAGCAGTGAAGCCCCTGAGGGCTCACCCCTCCACTTT,CASSEAPEGSPLHF
TRBV11-2,-,TRBJ1-2,-,TGTGCCAGCAGCTTAGGTCGAGTCAACTATGGCTACACCTTC,CASSLGRVNYGYTF
TRBV7-9,-,TRBJ1-4,-,TGTGCCAGCAGCACCCGAACACAGGTTCCGGGCATTGAAAAACTGTTTTTT,CASSTRTQVPGIEKLFF